Following are 15 T cell receptor beta chains from one sample sequenced in a study of T-cell memory formation after mild COVID-19. Using its own MiXCR run on the 5' RACE reads, TCRdb lists one record per CDR3 protein. This table holds around 150,000 distinct CDR3 sequences, roughly 31% found once. Sequencing was performed on PBMCs or a T cell subset sorted from them (not recorded which). The receptors come from an adult woman who had mild COVID-19 (a few samples of this study predate the infection). Cell type and time point are not known.

The chain couples TRBV6-2 or TRBV6-3 to TRBJ2-2; D is undetermined. The V gene's germline CDR1 is MNHEY and CDR2 SVGEGT. This CDR3 comprises 15 residues. Trimming pared 6 bases from V and 2 bases from J, leaving 13 bases between. CDR3 protein: CASSRVPVNTGELFF. The CDR3 DNA reads TGTGCCAGCAGCAGAGTACCAGTAAACACCGGGGAGCTGTTTTTT.

This clonotype was counted only a few times. This chain joins TRBV7-2 and TRBJ2-1; 10 bases agree with TRBD2. J gave up 8 bases and V 5 bases, and 9 bases lay outside the gene matches. The germline V gene encodes CDR1 SGHTA and CDR2 FQGNSA. This CDR3 spans 15 amino acids. The CDR3 here is CASSARTSGWDEQFF. CDR3 bases: TGTGCCAGCAGCGCTCGGACTAGCGGTTGGGATGAGCAGTTCTTC.

The chain combines TRBV6-6 with TRBJ2-3, with 8 bases identical to TRBD2. The CDR3 runs 16 residues. Losses at the gene ends were 6 bases for V and 2 bases for J; bases not matched to a gene: 10. The germline V gene encodes CDR1 MNHNY and CDR2 SVGAGI (reference sequence). The CDR3 loop reads CASRGPGRGVTDTQYF. CDR3 nucleotide sequence: TGTGCCAGCAGGGGACCCGGGCGGGGGGTCACAGATACGCAGTATTTT.

This chain connects TRBV11-2 to TRBJ2-1; D perhaps matches TRBD1 (5 bases). Germline CDR1 reads SGHAT; CDR2 reads FQNNGV. The CDR3 is made up of 15 amino acids. The ends were cut back, 3 bases at V and 8 bases at J, with 17 bases in the middle. CDR3 loop: CASSLAEVPGYEQFF. DNA of the CDR3: TGTGCCAGCAGCTTGGCCGAGGTCCCAGGGTATGAGCAGTTCTTC. Supplemented by reference TRBV11-2 and TRBJ2-1, the full variable domain reads EAGVAQSPRYKIIEKRQSVAFWCNPISGHATLYWYQQILGQGPKLLIQFQNNGVVDDSQLPKDRFSAERLKGVDSTLKIQPAKLEDSAVYLCASSLAEVPGYEQFFGPGTRLTVL.

This clonotype was detected a few times. This sequence joins TRBV4-3 and TRBJ2-6; TRBD2 aligns across 10 bases. CDR3 length: 18 amino acids. Germline CDR1 and CDR2: LGHNA and YSLEER. V shed 0 bases and J 1 base; nucleotides not matched to a gene: 3. The CDR3: CASSQDLAGASGANVLTF. The CDR3 coding sequence is TGCGCCAGCAGCCAAGATCTAGCGGGAGCATCTGGGGCCAACGTCCTGACTTTC.

The chain couples TRBV19 to TRBJ1-1; no definite D call. V lost 2 bases, J lost 5 bases, and 18 bases lay in between. CDR3 size: 16 residues. From germline, CDR1 is LNHDA and CDR2 SQIVND (reference sequence). CDR3: CASSIIWDKAGTEAFF. Here the CDR3 DNA reads TGTGCCAGTAGTATAATTTGGGATAAGGCGGGTACTGAAGCTTTCTTT.

The chain uses TRBV6-6 and TRBJ2-7; 9 bases agree with TRBD1. The CDR3 contains 15 residues. CDR1 MNHNY and CDR2 SVGAGI come from the germline V gene (reference sequence). V shed 0 bases and J 6 bases; nucleotides not matched to a gene: 6. CDR3 bases: TGTGCCAGCAGTTACTCGGGACAGGGTAGGGTCGAGCAGTACTTC. As protein: CASSYSGQGRVEQYF.

This clonotype was seen only a few times. The chain uses TRBV12-3 or TRBV12-4 and TRBJ1-2, with 8 bases fitting TRBD1. The CDR3 totals 16 residues. Trimming removed 1 base from V and 7 bases from J; junction bases left unmatched: 11. The CDR3 spells CASSLGLQQGVSGYTF. The CDR3 DNA is TGTGCCAGCAGTTTAGGCCTTCAACAGGGGGTATCTGGCTACACCTTC.

The chain is built from TRBV2 and TRBJ1-6; a weak D match, TRBD1 (5 bases). The V end lost 6 bases, the J end lost 7 bases, and 22 bases lay between the germline ends. This CDR3 region has 17 residues. CDR1 and CDR2 (germline): SNHLY, FYNNEI. The DNA for the CDR3 is TGTGCCAGCAGCGGGAGGTACCAGGGATTGGGAAATTCACCCCTCCACTTT. Amino acid sequence: CASSGRYQGLGNSPLHF. Drawing the rest from reference TRBV2 and TRBJ1-6, the complete variable domain is EPEVTQTPSHQVTQMGQEVILRCVPISNHLYFYWYRQILGQKVEFLVSFYNNEISEKSEIFDDQFSVERPDGSNFTLKIRSTKLEDSAMYFCASSGRYQGLGNSPLHFGNGTRLTVT.

In its sample, this clonotype was seen a few times. This sequence joins TRBV7-2 and TRBJ2-7, with TRBD1 as a possible D gene (5 bases). Germline loops: CDR1 SGHTA, CDR2 FQGNSA. Trimming took 3 bases from V and 5 from J, leaving 14 bases between them. The CDR3 covers 14 residues. The CDR3 DNA reads TGTGCCAGCAGCTTCGGCCAGGGAAAGAACGAGCAGTACTTC. Protein sequence: CASSFGQGKNEQYF. The full variable domain, completed using reference TRBV7-2 and TRBJ2-7, is GAGVSQSPSNKVTEKGKDVELRCDPISGHTALYWYRQSLGQGLEFLIYFQGNSAPDKSGLPSDRFSAERTGGSVSTLTIQRTQQEDSAVYLCASSFGQGKNEQYFGPGTRLTVT.

This clonotype was counted only a few times. In nucleotides, the CDR3 is TGTGCCAGCAGTCTAGCGGCTTCTGGAAACACCATATATTTT. It codes for CASSLAASGNTIYF. This chain connects TRBV7-9 to TRBJ1-3; no firm D call. V was cut by 6 bases and J by 1 base, with 10 bases left in between. The CDR3 length is 14 residues. The germline V gene has CDR1 SEHNR and CDR2 FQNEAQ (reference sequence).

The V gene is TRBV12-3 or TRBV12-4, the J gene TRBJ2-1; D not certain. CDR3 length equals 11 residues. V dropped 6 bases and J dropped 6 bases, with 6 bases sitting between them. The CDR3 is CASSHGNEQFF. The CDR3 nucleotides are TGTGCCAGCAGCCACGGCAATGAGCAGTTCTTC.

This clonotype showed up many times. The chain is built from TRBV27 and TRBJ2-1; 7 bases are a match to TRBD1. Trimming at V came to 6 bases and at J to 0 bases, leaving 11 bases not matched to a gene. The germline V gene has CDR1 MNHEY and CDR2 SMNVEV (reference sequence). This CDR3 spans 17 amino acids. CDR3 region: CASSAGWGQSSYNEQFF. The CDR3 nucleotides are TGTGCCAGCAGCGCTGGGTGGGGACAGTCCTCCTACAATGAGCAGTTCTTC.

This chain connects TRBV7-2 to TRBJ1-2, with a possible D match to TRBD1 (5 bases). Germline-derived CDR1 and CDR2 are SGHTA and FQGNSA. V dropped 5 bases and J dropped 8 bases, with 15 bases sitting between them. CDR3 length: 13 residues. CDR3 nucleotides: TGTGCCAGCAGCCCGGGGGGTCTACAAGGCTACACCTTC. Translating gives CASSPGGLQGYTF.

V gene TRBV14 combines with J gene TRBJ2-3, with TRBD2 matching over 7 bases. CDR1 SGHDN and CDR2 FVKESK come from the germline V gene. This CDR3 contains 16 residues. V lost 4 bases to trimming and J lost 0 bases; unmatched junction nucleotides: 7. CDR3 in DNA: TGTGCCAGCAGCCCGGTAGCGGGCACTAGCACAGATACGCAGTATTTT. Protein product: CASSPVAGTSTDTQYF.